The table lists the clone carrying this T cell receptor (beta chain) with many counts. The antigen is unknown. TCRdb called the multiplex PCR reads again in MiXCR, with one record for every CDR3 protein. In the table there are approximately 230,000 distinct CDR3 sequences, less than 45% of which are singletons. The data derive from a study of breast tumors, draining lymph nodes, adjacent tissues. Study findings and constraints: Most tumor T cells seemingly derive from lymph node, then expand in tumor. Compared with lymph nodes, tumors were less diverse; compared with nontumor tissue, more. Data only fit, rather than demonstrated, lymph node origin of most tumor T cells.

Samples came from axillary lymph nodes draining the breast cancer. The CDR3 has 15 residues. Germline CDR1 reads LNHDA; CDR2 reads SQIVND (reference sequence). Unmatched junction bases numbered 7, after V lost 5 bases and J lost 6 bases. Sample: axillary lymph node tissue. The clonotype was recovered from a female donor with breast cancer. Some clones in this sample may be carry-over from other donors' samples. The V call is TRBV19, the J call TRBJ2-1, with 10 bases identical to TRBD1. CDR3 DNA sequence: TGTGCCAGTAGTCTTGGGACAGGGGATATCAATGAGCAGTTCTTC. Protein: CASSLGTGDINEQFF.